What follows are 8 T cell receptor beta chains derived from one specimen sequenced in a study of CD8+CD57+ T cells in acquired aplastic anemia. Researchers used genomic DNA as the template to profile TCR beta VDJ and CDR3. TCRdb itself ran the reads through MiXCR, one entry per CDR3 protein. The sample holds 250,000 to 300,000 distinct CDR3 sequences, approximately 56% seen once. Sequenced material: sorted CD4+, CD8+, or CD8+CD57+ T cells (not recorded which) from PBMCs. The receptors originated from a human donor with severe aplastic anemia or a healthy control (not recorded which).

This clonotype showed up many times. The rearrangement links TRBV5-6 to TRBJ2-6; TRBD2 might be the D (6 bases). Germline CDR1 is SGHDT and CDR2 is YYEEEE. V lost 4 bases, J lost 4 bases, and 12 bases lay in between. This CDR3 contains 15 residues. CDR3 loop: CASSPEGSGANVLTF. DNA of the CDR3: TGTGCCAGCAGCCCGGAGGGTTCCGGGGCCAACGTCCTGACTTTC.

The chain links TRBV7-6 to TRBJ2-5, with 13 bases aligning to TRBD2. Trimming took 4 bases from V and 2 from J; bases not matched to a gene: 4. The germline V gene has CDR1 SGHVS and CDR2 FNYEAQ. The CDR3 spans 16 residues. CDR3 region: CASSWTSGGNQETQYF. CDR3 in DNA: TGTGCCAGCAGCTGGACTAGCGGGGGTAATCAAGAGACCCAGTACTTC.

V is TRBV4-3 and J is TRBJ1-2; D uncertain. The CDR3 consists of 15 residues. Between the trimmed V and J ends, which lost 2 bases and 4 bases, there was a span of 14 bases. Germline V CDR1 and CDR2: LGHNA, YSLEER. CDR3 nucleotides: TGCGCCAGCAGCCAATCCCAGTTAGGGCGCTATGGCTACACCTTC. It specifies CASSQSQLGRYGYTF.

The chain combines TRBV7-2 with TRBJ1-2; D gene ambiguous. The CDR3 length is 13 residues. CDR1 is SGHTA, CDR2 FQGNSA, per germline. Trimming stripped 4 bases from V and 12 bases from J, with 18 bases between. The chain's CDR3 is CASSSDGRSGNTF. CDR3 coding DNA: TGTGCCAGCAGCTCGGACGGTCGCTCTGGAAACACCTTC.

The chain couples TRBV5-4 to TRBJ1-6; TRBD1 matches 9 bases. CDR1 SGHNT and CDR2 YYREEE come from the germline V gene (reference sequence). J lost 9 bases, V lost 4 bases, and 11 bases had no gene match. The CDR3 is 16 amino acids. The CDR3 region has the DNA TGTGCCAGCAGCAAACTACAGGGGGCGTTAGTTTCACCCCTCCACTTT. It yields the protein CASSKLQGALVSPLHF.

There are many counts of this clonotype. J is TRBJ2-2 and V is TRBV5-1; TRBD2 aligns across 11 bases. This CDR3 has 16 residues. CDR1 and CDR2 from the germline V gene are SGHRS and YFSETQ. V lost 4 bases to trimming and J lost 3 bases; unmatched junction nucleotides: 5. Here the CDR3 reads CASSTLAGADTGELFF. The CDR3, as DNA: TGCGCCAGCAGCACACTAGCGGGGGCGGACACCGGGGAGCTGTTTTTT.

The V gene is TRBV11-3, the J gene TRBJ2-1; TRBD2 is a possible D gene (5 bases). CDR1 and CDR2 from the germline V gene are SGHNT and YENEEA. The V end lost 3 bases, the J end lost 4 bases, and 22 bases lay between the germline ends. There are 18 residues in the CDR3. This chain's CDR3 is CASSLLGGGATIYNEQFF. CDR3 bases: TGTGCCAGCAGCTTGTTGGGCGGAGGCGCTACCATTTACAATGAGCAGTTCTTC.

This clonotype has a count of ten or more. V usage is TRBV19 and J usage is TRBJ1-5; D gene uncertain. The V gene lost 2 bases and the J gene lost 3 bases, with 17 bases spanning the gap. Germline values: CDR1 LNHDA, CDR2 SQIVND (reference sequence). The CDR3 has 17 amino acids. The CDR3 coding sequence is TGTGCCAGTAGTATACCACGAGGTTTGGGTGACAATCAGCCCCAGCATTTT. This gives the protein CASSIPRGLGDNQPQHF.